These 5 T cell receptor beta chains originate from one sample sequenced in a study of T cells after somatic rescue of genetic block. Generated by immunoSEQ multiplex PCR, the TCRdb table keeps only in-frame clones and is missing some. The sample has roughly 55,000 clones; 90% to 96% are singletons. Sequenced sample: peripheral blood mononuclear cells (PBMCs). These receptors all stem from a child under two years old.

The table lists this clone with a count of one. The chain uses TRBV6-4 and TRBJ1-3; D may be TRBD1 (5 bases). Per the germline V gene, CDR1 is MRHNA and CDR2 is SNTAGT. V was pared by 6 bases and J by 0 bases, with 15 bases between. CDR3 length equals 16 residues. CDR3 protein: CASRGRGLPSGNTIYF. The CDR3, as DNA: TGTGCCAGCAGGGGGAGGGGTTTACCCTCTGGAAACACCATATATTTT.

The rearrangement uses TRBV29-1 and TRBJ2-5; the D gene could be TRBD1 or TRBD2 (5 bases each). Germline lookup yields CDR1 SQVTM and CDR2 ANQGSEA. There are 10 residues in the CDR3. V lost 7 bases to trimming and J lost 5 bases, with 8 bases between them. DNA for the CDR3: TGCAGCGCTGAGGGGGAGACCCAGTACTTC. It specifies CSAEGETQYF.

The genes are TRBV6-1 and TRBJ2-7; the D call may be TRBD1 or TRBD2 (6 bases each). Germline values: CDR1 MNHNS, CDR2 SASEGT. The germline V and J ends were trimmed by 2 bases and 2 bases, with 13 bases remaining between them. The CDR3 runs 15 residues. CDR3 residues: CASSEYERGAYEQYF. The CDR3 DNA reads TGTGCCAGCAGTGAATACGAAAGGGGGGCCTACGAGCAGTACTTC.

The V gene is TRBV6-4, the J gene TRBJ1-5; 11 nucleotides match TRBD1. CDR3 length: 15 residues. Germline CDR1 and CDR2: MRHNA and SNTAGT. V trimming: 3 bases; J trimming: 6 bases; junction bases outside the gene matches: 4. The CDR3 nucleotides are TGTGCCAGCAGTGAGCATGGGACAGGGGGTCAGCCCCAGCATTTT. This sequence encodes CASSEHGTGGQPQHF.

The chain uses TRBV30 and TRBJ2-3; D is undetermined. The CDR3 covers 14 residues. Trimming took 6 bases from V and 4 from J, leaving 17 bases between them. Per germline, CDR1 GTSNPN and CDR2 SVGIG (reference sequence). The CDR3 nucleotides are TGTGCCTGCACCCGGGCTGATCGACCAGATACGCAGTATTTT. This gives the protein CACTRADRPDTQYF.